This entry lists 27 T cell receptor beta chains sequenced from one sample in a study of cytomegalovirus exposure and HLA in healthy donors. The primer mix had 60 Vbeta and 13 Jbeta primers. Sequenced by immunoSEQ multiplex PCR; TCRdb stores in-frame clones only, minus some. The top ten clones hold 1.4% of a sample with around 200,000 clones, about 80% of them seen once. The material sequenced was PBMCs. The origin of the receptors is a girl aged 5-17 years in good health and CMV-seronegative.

The CDR3 DNA reads as TGTGCCACCAAACGGGTATCCCTCACAGATACGCAGTATTTT. Amino acids: CATKRVSLTDTQYF. The chain joins TRBV6-6 to TRBJ2-3, with unresolved D. The CDR3 is 14 amino acids. V gave up 10 bases and J gave up 2 bases, with 16 bases separating them. The germline CDR1 and CDR2 sequences are MNHNY and SVGAGI (reference sequence).

The CDR3 nucleotides read TGTGCCAGCAGCTTAAACTTGGACAGAAACTATGGCTACACCTTC. This encodes CASSLNLDRNYGYTF. This chain links TRBV5-8 with TRBJ1-2; a possible D gene is TRBD1 (6 bases). The germline gives CDR1 SGHTS, CDR2 YDEGEE. V dropped 2 bases and J dropped 2 bases, with 13 bases sitting between them. The CDR3 is 15 amino acids. The variable domain in full, completed from reference TRBV5-8 and TRBJ1-2, reads EAGVTQSPTHLIKTRGQQATLRCSPISGHTSVYWYQQALGLGLQFLLWYDEGEERNRGNFPPRFSGRQFPNYSSELNVNALELEDSALYLCASSLNLDRNYGYTFGSGTRLTVV.

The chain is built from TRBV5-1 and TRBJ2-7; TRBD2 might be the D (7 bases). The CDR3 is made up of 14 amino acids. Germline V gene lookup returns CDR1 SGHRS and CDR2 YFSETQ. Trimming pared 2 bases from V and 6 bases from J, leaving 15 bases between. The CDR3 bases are TGCGCCAGCAGCTTAGGGGGGGCGCACGGCGAGCAGTACTTC. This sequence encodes CASSLGGAHGEQYF.

The chain's CDR3 is CASSVGLAGGQTQYF. For the CDR3, the DNA is TGTGCCAGCAGCGTTGGACTAGCGGGAGGGCAGACCCAGTACTTC. The chain carries TRBV9 and TRBJ2-5; 15 bases are shared with TRBD2. CDR3 size: 15 residues. Looked up from germline, CDR1 is SGDLS and CDR2 is YYNGEE. V shed 2 bases and J 6 bases; nucleotides not matched to a gene: 2.

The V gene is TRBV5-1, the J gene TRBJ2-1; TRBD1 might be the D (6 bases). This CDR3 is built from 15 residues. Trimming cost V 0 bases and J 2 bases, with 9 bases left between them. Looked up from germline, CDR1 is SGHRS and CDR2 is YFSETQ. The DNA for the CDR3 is TGCGCCAGCAGCTTGGTTGGGGGCCCCTACAATGAGCAGTTCTTC. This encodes CASSLVGGPYNEQFF.

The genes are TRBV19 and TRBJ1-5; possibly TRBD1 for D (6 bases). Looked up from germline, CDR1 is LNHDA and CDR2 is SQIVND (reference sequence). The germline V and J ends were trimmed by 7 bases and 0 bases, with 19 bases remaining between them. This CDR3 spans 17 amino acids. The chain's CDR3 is CASKDRSHFVSNQPQHF. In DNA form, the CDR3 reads TGTGCCAGTAAGGACAGATCCCATTTTGTTAGCAATCAGCCCCAGCATTTT.

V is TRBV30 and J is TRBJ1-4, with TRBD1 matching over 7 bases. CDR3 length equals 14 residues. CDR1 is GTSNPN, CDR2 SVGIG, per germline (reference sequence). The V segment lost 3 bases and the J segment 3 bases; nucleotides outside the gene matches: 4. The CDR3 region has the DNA TGTGCCTGGAGGAGGGGGCTGGCTAATGAAAAACTGTTTTTT. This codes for CAWRRGLANEKLFF.

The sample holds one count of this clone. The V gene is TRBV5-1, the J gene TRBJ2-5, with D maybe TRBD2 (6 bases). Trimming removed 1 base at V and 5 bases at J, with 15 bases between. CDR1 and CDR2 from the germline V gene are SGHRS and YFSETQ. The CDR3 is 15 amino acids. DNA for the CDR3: TGCGCCAGCAGCTTGACTCTGCTGGCGGGGGAGACCCAGTACTTC. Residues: CASSLTLLAGETQYF.

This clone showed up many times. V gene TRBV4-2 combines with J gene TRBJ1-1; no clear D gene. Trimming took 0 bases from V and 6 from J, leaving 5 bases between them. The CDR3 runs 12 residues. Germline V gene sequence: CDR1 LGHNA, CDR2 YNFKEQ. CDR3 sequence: CASSQDLAEAFF. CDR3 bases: TGTGCCAGCAGCCAAGATCTCGCTGAAGCTTTCTTT.

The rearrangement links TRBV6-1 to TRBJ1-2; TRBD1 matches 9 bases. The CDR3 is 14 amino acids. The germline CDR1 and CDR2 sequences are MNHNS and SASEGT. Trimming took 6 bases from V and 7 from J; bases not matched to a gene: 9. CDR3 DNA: TGTGCCAGCAGGGATACACAGGGGGCATCTGGCTACACCTTC. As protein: CASRDTQGASGYTF.

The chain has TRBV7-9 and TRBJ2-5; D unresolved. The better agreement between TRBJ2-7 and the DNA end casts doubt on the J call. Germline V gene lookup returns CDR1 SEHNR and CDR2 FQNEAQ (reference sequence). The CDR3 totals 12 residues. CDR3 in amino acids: CASSRESYEQYF. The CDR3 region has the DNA TGTGCCAGCAGCCGCGAAAGCTACGAGCAGTACTTC.

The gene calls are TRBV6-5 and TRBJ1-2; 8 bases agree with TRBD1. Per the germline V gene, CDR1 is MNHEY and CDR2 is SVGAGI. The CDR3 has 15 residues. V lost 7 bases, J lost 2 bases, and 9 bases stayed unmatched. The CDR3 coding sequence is TGTGCCAGCACGTTACGGACAGGGCAAAACTATGGCTACACCTTC. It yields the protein CASTLRTGQNYGYTF.

The DNA for the CDR3 is TGTGCCTGGAGTGTAGCAGGAAACTATGGCTACACCTTC. Its protein is CAWSVAGNYGYTF. This sequence joins TRBV30 and TRBJ1-2; D gene unclear. This CDR3 is built from 13 residues. Trimming shortened V by 0 bases and J by 2 bases, and 7 bases separated the two germline ends. CDR1 GTSNPN and CDR2 SVGIG come from the germline V gene (reference sequence).

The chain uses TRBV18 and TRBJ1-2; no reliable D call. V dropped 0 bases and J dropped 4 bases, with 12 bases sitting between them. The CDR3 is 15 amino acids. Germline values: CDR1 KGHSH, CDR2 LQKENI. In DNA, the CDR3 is TGTGCCAGCTCACCACCCCAGGCCGGATCCTATGGCTACACCTTC. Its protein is CASSPPQAGSYGYTF.

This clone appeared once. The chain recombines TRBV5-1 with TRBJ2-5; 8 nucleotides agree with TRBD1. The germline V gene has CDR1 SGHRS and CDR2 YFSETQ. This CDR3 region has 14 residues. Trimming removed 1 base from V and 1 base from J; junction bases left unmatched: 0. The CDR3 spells CASSLTGGQETQYF. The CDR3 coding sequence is TGCGCCAGCAGCTTGACAGGGGGCCAAGAGACCCAGTACTTC.

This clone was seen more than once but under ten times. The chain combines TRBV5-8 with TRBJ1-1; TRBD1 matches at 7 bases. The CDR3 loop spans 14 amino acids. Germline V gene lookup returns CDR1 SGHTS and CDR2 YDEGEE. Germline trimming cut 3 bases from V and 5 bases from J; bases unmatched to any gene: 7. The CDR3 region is CASSSPRGRTEAFF. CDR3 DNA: TGTGCCAGCAGCTCTCCCAGGGGGAGAACTGAAGCTTTCTTT.

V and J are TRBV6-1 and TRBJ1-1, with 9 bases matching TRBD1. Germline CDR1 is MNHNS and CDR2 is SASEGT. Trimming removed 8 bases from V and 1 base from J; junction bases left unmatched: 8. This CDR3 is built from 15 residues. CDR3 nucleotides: TGTGCCAGCGCCGCCCGGGGACAGGGGAACACTGAAGCTTTCTTT. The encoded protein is CASAARGQGNTEAFF.

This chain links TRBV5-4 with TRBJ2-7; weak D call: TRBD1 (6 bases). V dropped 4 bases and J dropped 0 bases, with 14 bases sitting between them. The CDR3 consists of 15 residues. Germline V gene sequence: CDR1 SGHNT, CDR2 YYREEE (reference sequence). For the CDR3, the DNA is TGTGCCAGCAGCCTAGGGGGAGCACCCTCCTACGAGCAGTACTTC. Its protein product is CASSLGGAPSYEQYF.

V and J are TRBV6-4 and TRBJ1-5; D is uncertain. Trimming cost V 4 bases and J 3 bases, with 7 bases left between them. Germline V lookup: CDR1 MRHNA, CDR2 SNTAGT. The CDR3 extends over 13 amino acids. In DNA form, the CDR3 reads TGTGCCAGCAGTGTGGAGGTCAATCAGCCCCAGCATTTT. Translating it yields CASSVEVNQPQHF.

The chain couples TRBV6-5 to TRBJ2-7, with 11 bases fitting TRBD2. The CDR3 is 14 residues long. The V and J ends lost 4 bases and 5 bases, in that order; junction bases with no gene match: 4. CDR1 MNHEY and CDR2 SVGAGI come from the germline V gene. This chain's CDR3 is CASSLAGGQDEQYF. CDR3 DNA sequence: TGTGCCAGCAGTTTAGCGGGGGGGCAGGACGAGCAGTACTTC.

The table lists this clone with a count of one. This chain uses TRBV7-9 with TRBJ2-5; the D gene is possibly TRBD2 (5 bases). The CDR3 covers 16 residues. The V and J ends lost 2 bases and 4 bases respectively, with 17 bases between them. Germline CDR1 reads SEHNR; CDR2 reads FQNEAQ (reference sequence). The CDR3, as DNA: TGTGCCAGCAGCTTATTTTATGTTGAGGGCGGAGAGACCCAGTACTTC. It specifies CASSLFYVEGGETQYF.

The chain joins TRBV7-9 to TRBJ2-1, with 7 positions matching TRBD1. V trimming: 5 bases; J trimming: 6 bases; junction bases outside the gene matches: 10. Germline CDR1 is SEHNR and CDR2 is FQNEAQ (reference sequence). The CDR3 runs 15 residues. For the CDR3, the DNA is TGTGCCAGCAGCCCACAGGGGCTGGCTACCAATGAGCAGTTCTTC. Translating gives CASSPQGLATNEQFF.

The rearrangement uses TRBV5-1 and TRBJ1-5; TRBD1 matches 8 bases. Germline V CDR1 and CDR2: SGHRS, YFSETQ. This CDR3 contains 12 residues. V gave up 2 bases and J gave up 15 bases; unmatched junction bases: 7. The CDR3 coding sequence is TGCGCCAGCAGCTTACCGGACAGGGTACGGCATTTT. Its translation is CASSLPDRVRHF.

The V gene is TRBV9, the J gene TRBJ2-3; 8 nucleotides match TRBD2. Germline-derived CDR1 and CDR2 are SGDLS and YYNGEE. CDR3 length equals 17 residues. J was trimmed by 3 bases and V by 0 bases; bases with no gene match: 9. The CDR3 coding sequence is TGTGCCAGCAGCGTAGTGCCCAGCGGGGGACGAACAGATACGCAGTATTTT. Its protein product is CASSVVPSGGRTDTQYF.

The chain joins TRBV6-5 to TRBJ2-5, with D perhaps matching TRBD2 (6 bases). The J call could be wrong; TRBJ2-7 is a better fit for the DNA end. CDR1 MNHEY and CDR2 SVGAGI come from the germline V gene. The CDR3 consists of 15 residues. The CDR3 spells CASSPRDSDYYEQYF. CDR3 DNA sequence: TGTGCCAGCAGTCCCCGGGACTCCGACTACTACGAGCAGTACTTC.

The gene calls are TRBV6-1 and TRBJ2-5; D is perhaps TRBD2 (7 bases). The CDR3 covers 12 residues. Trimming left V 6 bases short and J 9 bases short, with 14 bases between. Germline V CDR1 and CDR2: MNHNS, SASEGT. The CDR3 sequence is CASSEGGFSQYF. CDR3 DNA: TGTGCCAGCAGCGAGGGGGGGTTCTCCCAGTACTTC.

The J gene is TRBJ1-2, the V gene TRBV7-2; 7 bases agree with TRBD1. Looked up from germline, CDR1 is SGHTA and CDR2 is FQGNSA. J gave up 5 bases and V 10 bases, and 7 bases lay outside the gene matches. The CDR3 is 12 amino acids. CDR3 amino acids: CAKRQGIYGYTF. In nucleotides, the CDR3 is TGTGCCAAACGACAGGGTATATATGGCTACACCTTC.